This is a list of T cell receptor beta chains from one sample in a study of a mutant IDH1 vaccine in newly diagnosed glioma. Generated by immunoSEQ multiplex PCR, the TCRdb table keeps only in-frame clones and is missing some. The sample holds 85,000 to 100,000 clones, roughly 78% seen once. The source material was PBMCs, sampled from a glioma patient treated with radiotherapy, temozolomide or both. The source of these receptors is a man aged 35 to 55 with glioma. CDR3s include the opening cysteine and the closing phenylalanine or tryptophan. The D gene is left open where the match is weak. Size values are once, few and many counts, or a class for expanded clones, and some rows have none.

>TRBV10-3|-|-|TRBJ2-2
CAITSTGELFF
TGTGCCATCACCTCGACCGGGGAGCTGTTTTTT
>TRBV7-7|-|-|TRBJ2-3
CASSFDFTDTQYF
TGTGCTAGCAGCTTTGACTTCACAGATACGCAGTATTTT
>TRBV9|TRBD1|-|TRBJ2-3
CASSIGTATDTQYF
TGTGCCAGCAGCATCGGGACAGCTACAGATACGCAGTATTTT
>TRBV7-9|-|-|TRBJ2-1
CASSPSGVMNEQFF
TGTGCCAGCAGCCCCTCTGGGGTTATGAATGAGCAGTTCTTC
>TRBV7-2|TRBD1|-|TRBJ1-5
CASSPGQGAVQPQHF
TGTGCCAGCAGCCCGGGACAGGGGGCGGTTCAGCCCCAGCATTTT
>TRBV7-2|-|-|TRBJ2-7
CASSQVSYPYEQYF
TGTGCCAGCAGTCAAGTCTCGTACCCCTACGAGCAGTACTTC
>TRBV7-2|TRBD2|-|TRBJ2-6
CASSLGGGARSGANVLTF
TGTGCCAGCAGCTTAGGCGGGGGGGCCCGGTCTGGGGCCAACGTCCTGACTTTC
>TRBV9|TRBD1|once|TRBJ1-6
CASSPRGQTYNSPLHF
TGTGCCAGCAGCCCCCGGGGACAGACCTATAATTCACCCCTCCACTTT
>TRBV7-8|-|few|TRBJ1-1
CASSLVTGVNTEAFF
TGTGCCAGCAGCTTAGTGACAGGAGTGAACACTGAAGCTTTCTTT
>TRBV11-1|TRBD2|-|TRBJ2-1
CASTPSGRNEQFF
TGTGCCAGCACCCCGAGCGGGAGGAATGAGCAGTTCTTC
>TRBV28|-|-|TRBJ1-6
CASRKEAWQRYNSPLHF
TGTGCCAGCAGGAAGGAAGCGTGGCAACGCTATAATTCACCCCTCCACTTT
>TRBV7-9|-|once|TRBJ2-1
CASSLVTSRGRVAYNEQFF
TGTGCCAGCAGCTTAGTTACCTCGCGGGGCAGGGTCGCCTACAATGAGCAGTTCTTC
>TRBV4-1|-|-|TRBJ2-4
CASSQVMAEIQYF
TGCGCCAGCAGCCAAGTGATGGCAGAGATTCAGTACTTC
>TRBV18|-|-|TRBJ2-3
CASSPPALTTDTQYF
TGTGCCAGCTCACCACCGGCACTAACCACAGATACGCAGTATTTT
>TRBV11-2|-|-|TRBJ2-2
CASSLGGGNTGELFF
TGTGCCAGCAGCCTTGGAGGGGGGAACACCGGGGAGCTGTTTTTT
>TRBV5-1|-|once|TRBJ2-3
CASSLGEVPDTQYF
TGCGCCAGCAGCCTCGGGGAGGTCCCAGATACGCAGTATTTT
>TRBV4-1|TRBD2|once|TRBJ2-1
CASSQGPASGSSYNEQFF
TGCGCCAGCAGCCAAGGTCCGGCTAGCGGGAGTTCCTACAATGAGCAGTTCTTC
>TRBV19|-|-|TRBJ2-2
CASRHDRNTGELFF
TGTGCCAGTAGACATGACAGGAACACCGGGGAGCTGTTTTTT
>TRBV19|TRBD1|-|TRBJ1-2
CASSKGQGAYGYTF
TGTGCCAGTAGCAAGGGACAGGGGGCCTATGGCTACACCTTC
>TRBV9|TRBD1|-|TRBJ2-7
CASSAGTGYREQYF
TGTGCCAGCAGCGCCGGGACAGGGTATAGGGAGCAGTACTTC
>TRBV4-3|-|-|TRBJ2-1
CASSQSFNNEQFF
TGCGCCAGCAGCCAATCCTTTAACAATGAGCAGTTCTTC
>TRBV29-1|-|-|TRBJ2-7
CSVGGGAGSYEQYF
TGCAGCGTTGGTGGAGGGGCTGGGTCCTACGAGCAGTACTTC
>TRBV4-2|TRBD2|-|TRBJ2-1
CASSPYVAGGSNHNEQFF
TGTGCCAGCAGCCCGTATGTAGCGGGAGGGTCGAATCACAATGAGCAGTTCTTC
>TRBV4-3|-|-|TRBJ2-7
CASSQDIRGDLNPYEQYF
TGCGCCAGCAGCCAAGATATCAGGGGAGACCTCAATCCCTACGAGCAGTACTTC
>TRBV5-5|TRBD1|once|TRBJ2-2
CASSLRDRGDTGELFF
TGTGCCAGCAGTCTCCGGGACAGGGGCGACACCGGGGAGCTGTTTTTT
>TRBV18|TRBD1|-|TRBJ1-2
CASSPRGQIISNYGYTF
TGTGCCAGCTCACCAAGGGGACAGATTATTTCTAACTATGGCTACACCTTC
>TRBV9|-|-|TRBJ2-1
CASSPEAGAYNEQFF
TGTGCCAGCAGCCCAGAAGCAGGGGCGTACAATGAGCAGTTCTTC
>TRBV18|TRBD2|-|TRBJ2-4
CASSPKSLAGVMVNIQYF
TGTGCCAGCTCACCAAAGTCACTAGCGGGAGTCATGGTTAACATTCAGTACTTC